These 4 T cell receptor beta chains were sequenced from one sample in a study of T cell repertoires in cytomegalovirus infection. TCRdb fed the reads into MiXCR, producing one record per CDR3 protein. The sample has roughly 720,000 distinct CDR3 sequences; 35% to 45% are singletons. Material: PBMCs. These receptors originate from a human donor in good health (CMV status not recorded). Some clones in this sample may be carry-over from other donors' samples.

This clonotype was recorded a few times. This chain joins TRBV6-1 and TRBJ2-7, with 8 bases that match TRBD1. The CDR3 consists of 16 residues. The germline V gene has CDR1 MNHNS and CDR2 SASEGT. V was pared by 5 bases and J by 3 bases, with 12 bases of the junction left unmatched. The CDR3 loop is CASSSPRRGQDYEQYF. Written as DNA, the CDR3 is TGTGCCAGCAGTTCCCCTCGCAGGGGGCAGGACTACGAGCAGTACTTC.

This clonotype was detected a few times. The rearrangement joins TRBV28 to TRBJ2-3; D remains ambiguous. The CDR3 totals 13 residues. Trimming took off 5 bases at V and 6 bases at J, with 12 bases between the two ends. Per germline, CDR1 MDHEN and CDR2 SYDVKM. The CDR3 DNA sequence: TGTGCCAGCAGTCTACGAATTCGTGATACGCAGTATTTT. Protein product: CASSLRIRDTQYF.

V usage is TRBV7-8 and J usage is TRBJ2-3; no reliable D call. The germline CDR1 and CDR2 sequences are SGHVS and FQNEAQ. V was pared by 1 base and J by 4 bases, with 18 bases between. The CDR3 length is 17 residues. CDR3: CASSLVLIVGLADTQYF. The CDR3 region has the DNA TGTGCCAGCAGCTTAGTTCTTATAGTCGGGTTGGCAGATACGCAGTATTTT.

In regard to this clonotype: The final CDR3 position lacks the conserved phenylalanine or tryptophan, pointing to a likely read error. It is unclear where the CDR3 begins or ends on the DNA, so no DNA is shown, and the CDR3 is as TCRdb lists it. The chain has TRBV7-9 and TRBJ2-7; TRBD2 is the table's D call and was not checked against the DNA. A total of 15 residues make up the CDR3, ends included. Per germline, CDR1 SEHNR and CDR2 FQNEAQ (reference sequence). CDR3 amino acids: CASNPQNVGSGEPYC.